A selection of T cell receptor beta chains follows, all from one sample in a study of T cell repertoires in cytomegalovirus infection. TCRdb passed the reads through MiXCR, listing each CDR3 protein once. Among 450,000 to 650,000 distinct CDR3 sequences listed, about a quarter were seen once. Sequencing was done on a sample of PBMCs. All receptors derive from a human donor in good health (CMV status not recorded). Some clones in this sample may be carry-over from other donors' samples. Each CDR3 is given with its conserved first and last residue. A D gene is named only where the DNA matches it firmly. Clone size is stated in some rows and not others, as once, few, many or a class when expanded.

D	size	J	V	DNA	CDR3
.	few	TRBJ2-1	TRBV6-2/TRBV6-3	TGTGCCAGCAGTTACTCAAGACCACTCAATGAGCAGTTCTTC	CASSYSRPLNEQFF
.	.	TRBJ2-3	TRBV12-3/TRBV12-4	TGTGCCAGCAGTCAGACCCATACGCAGTATTTT	CASSQTHTQYF
.	many	TRBJ2-2	TRBV7-2	TGTGCCAGCAGCTTAGGCGGTTACCCTGGGGCCGGGGAGCTGTTTTTT	CASSLGGYPGAGELFF
.	.	TRBJ1-5	TRBV20-1	TGCAGTGCCGTGAGTTGGGAACTTCATAGCAATCAGCCCCAGCATTTT	CSAVSWELHSNQPQHF
TRBD1	few	TRBJ1-5	TRBV7-6	TGTGCCAGCCCCCGGGTCCCGGGACAGGGATCCTCTTACAGCAATCAGCCCCAGCATTTT	CASPRVPGQGSSYSNQPQHF
TRBD2	.	TRBJ2-7	TRBV27	TGTGCCAGCAGGCGGGAGTCGGGCGAGCAGTACTTC	CASRRESGEQYF
.	many	TRBJ2-5	TRBV7-8	TGTGCCAGCAGCGCCACAGGGACTCGGACCCAGTACTTC	CASSATGTRTQYF
.	.	TRBJ2-1	TRBV4-1	TGCGCCAGCAGCGCCCCCGGGACATCAAGGTACAATGAGCAGTTCTTC	CASSAPGTSRYNEQFF
TRBD1	many	TRBJ2-7	TRBV12-3/TRBV12-4	TGTGCCAGCAGAAAAGACAGGGGAGGCGAGCAGTACTTC	CASRKDRGGEQYF
.	few	TRBJ2-3	TRBV7-8	TGTGCCAGCAGCCCCAGTCCTAGCAGCGGGCAGTATTTT	CASSPSPSSGQYF
.	.	TRBJ2-3	TRBV7-2	TGTGCCAGCAGCTTAGGACAATCCCCGGTAGATACGCAGTATTTT	CASSLGQSPVDTQYF
TRBD1	.	TRBJ1-5	TRBV19	TGTGCCAGTACCTACCGGACAGGAGGCGATCAGCCCCAGCATTTT	CASTYRTGGDQPQHF
TRBD2	few	TRBJ2-5	TRBV15	TGTGCCACCTCGCGGGGGCAAGAGACCCAGTACTTC	CATSRGQETQYF